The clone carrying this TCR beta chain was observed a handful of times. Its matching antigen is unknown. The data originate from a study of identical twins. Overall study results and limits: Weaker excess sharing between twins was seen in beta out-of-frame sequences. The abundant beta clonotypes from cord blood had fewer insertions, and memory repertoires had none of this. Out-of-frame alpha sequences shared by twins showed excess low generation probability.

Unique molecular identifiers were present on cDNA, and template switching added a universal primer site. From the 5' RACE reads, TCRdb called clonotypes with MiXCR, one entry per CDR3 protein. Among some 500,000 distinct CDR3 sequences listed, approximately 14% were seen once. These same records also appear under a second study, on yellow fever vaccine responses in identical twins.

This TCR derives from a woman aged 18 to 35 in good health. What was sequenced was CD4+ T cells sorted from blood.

DNA of the CDR3: TGTGCCATCAGTGACGGGTCGGGGGCAGGGAGCACAGATACGCAGTATTTT. The encoded protein is CAISDGSGAGSTDTQYF. The rearrangement joins TRBV10-3 to TRBJ2-3; D is possibly TRBD1 or TRBD2 (6 bases each). This CDR3 has 17 residues. Germline V gene data show CDR1 as ENHRY and CDR2 as SYGVKD. Trimming took off 3 bases at V and 0 bases at J, with 16 bases between the two ends.